This is a list of T cell receptor beta chains from one sample in a study of blood T cell repertoires in COVID-19. Measured with immunoSEQ multiplex PCR; TCRdb has only the in-frame clones, and not every one. Here the sample spans 350,000 or so clones, about 86% being singletons. The sequenced sample was PBMCs or T cells enriched from blood (not recorded which). The receptor source for this set is a woman aged 40-49 years with acute COVID-19. The CDR3 runs from the conserved cysteine through the conserved F or W. Fields, in order: CDR3 protein, CDR3 DNA, J gene, clone size, D gene, V gene. D genes are given only for firm matches. Clone size is given for some rows only: seen once, a few or many times, or a class if the clone is expanded.

CDR3aa: CASSAQVNTEAFF
CDR3nt: TGCGCCAGCAGCGCCCAGGTGAACACTGAAGCTTTCTTT
j_gene: TRBJ1-1
abundance: -
d_gene: -
v_gene: TRBV5-1

CDR3aa: CASSVTGGNQPQHF
CDR3nt: TGTGCCAGCAGCGTGACAGGGGGAAATCAGCCCCAGCATTTT
j_gene: TRBJ1-5
abundance: few
d_gene: TRBD1
v_gene: TRBV28

CDR3aa: CASSQDETDEAFF
CDR3nt: TGTGCCAGCAGCCAAGATGAGACAGATGAAGCTTTCTTT
j_gene: TRBJ1-1
abundance: -
d_gene: -
v_gene: TRBV4-2

CDR3aa: CASSLGTANTGELFF
CDR3nt: TGTGCCAGTAGTCTAGGTACTGCGAACACCGGGGAGCTGTTTTTT
j_gene: TRBJ2-2
abundance: -
d_gene: -
v_gene: TRBV19

CDR3aa: CATSRDKVTGGHNEQFF
CDR3nt: TGTGCCACCAGCAGAGATAAGGTTACGGGGGGACACAATGAGCAGTTCTTC
j_gene: TRBJ2-1
abundance: -
d_gene: TRBD2
v_gene: TRBV15

CDR3aa: CSVDIGQGRASNYGYTF
CDR3nt: TGCAGCGTTGACATTGGACAGGGGAGGGCCTCTAACTATGGCTACACCTTC
j_gene: TRBJ1-2
abundance: once
d_gene: TRBD1
v_gene: TRBV29-1

CDR3aa: CASSSRQDNSPLHF
CDR3nt: TGTGCCAGCAGTTCTCGACAGGATAATTCACCCCTCCACTTT
j_gene: TRBJ1-6
abundance: -
d_gene: -
v_gene: TRBV6-2/TRBV6-3

CDR3aa: CASSQAPNDNSPLHF
CDR3nt: TGTGCCAGCAGCCAGGCCCCTAACGATAATTCACCCCTCCACTTT
j_gene: TRBJ1-6
abundance: -
d_gene: -
v_gene: TRBV7-9

CDR3aa: CASRFRDRGLSTGELFF
CDR3nt: TGTGCCAGCAGGTTCCGGGACAGGGGGCTTTCCACCGGGGAGCTGTTTTTT
j_gene: TRBJ2-2
abundance: -
d_gene: TRBD1
v_gene: TRBV28

CDR3aa: CASRLAVATNEKLFF
CDR3nt: TGTGCCAGCAGGTTAGCGGTAGCAACTAATGAAAAACTGTTTTTT
j_gene: TRBJ1-4
abundance: -
d_gene: -
v_gene: TRBV11-2

CDR3aa: CSAMTGPTEAFF
CDR3nt: TGCAGCGCTATGACAGGGCCCACTGAAGCTTTCTTT
j_gene: TRBJ1-1
abundance: -
d_gene: TRBD1
v_gene: TRBV29-1

CDR3aa: CASSVGAVSRDTQYF
CDR3nt: TGTGCCAGCAGCGTAGGGGCAGTCTCCAGAGATACGCAGTATTTT
j_gene: TRBJ2-3
abundance: -
d_gene: -
v_gene: TRBV9

CDR3aa: CASGQVMNDYGYTF
CDR3nt: TGTGCCAGCGGACAGGTTATGAACGACTATGGCTACACCTTC
j_gene: TRBJ1-2
abundance: -
d_gene: TRBD1
v_gene: TRBV6-5

CDR3aa: CASYLEGQGHYGYTF
CDR3nt: TGTGCCAGCTACCTGGAGGGACAGGGGCACTATGGCTACACCTTC
j_gene: TRBJ1-2
abundance: -
d_gene: TRBD1
v_gene: TRBV5-6

CDR3aa: CASSQDGTTKYQETQYF
CDR3nt: TGTGCCAGCAGCCAAGATGGGACTACTAAGTACCAAGAGACCCAGTACTTC
j_gene: TRBJ2-5
abundance: -
d_gene: TRBD2
v_gene: TRBV4-2

CDR3aa: CASRAGGSSGRFQETQYF
CDR3nt: TGTGCCAGCAGGGCAGGGGGTTCTAGCGGGAGGTTCCAAGAGACCCAGTACTTC
j_gene: TRBJ2-5
abundance: few
d_gene: TRBD2
v_gene: TRBV7-8